Below, 20 T cell receptor beta chains from the same sample are listed, as sequenced in a study of T cells in tuberculosis. Profiling relied on immunoSEQ multiplex PCR, and the TCRdb table lists in-frame clones only, not all of them. The repertoire holds 25,000 to 35,000 clones, with just over 90% as singletons. Source material: PBMCs. The origin of the receptors is a donor aged 10-30 years with latent tuberculosis or without tuberculosis infection.

This chain uses TRBV7-2 with TRBJ1-1, with 8 bases matching TRBD1. Germline V lookup: CDR1 SGHTA, CDR2 FQGNSA. V shed 5 bases, J shed 2 bases, and the junction held 7 bases outside the gene matches. CDR3 length: 15 residues. Written as DNA, the CDR3 is TGTGCCAGCAGCCCCTTGACAGGGGTCAACACTGAAGCTTTCTTT. This sequence encodes CASSPLTGVNTEAFF.

V gene TRBV7-2 combines with J gene TRBJ2-1, with D possibly TRBD2 on 5 matching bases. CDR3 length: 15 amino acids. Germline loops: CDR1 SGHTA, CDR2 FQGNSA. V was clipped by 7 bases and J by 0 bases, with 13 bases between them. This chain's CDR3 is CASTLGSSSYNEQFF. The CDR3, as DNA: TGTGCCAGCACTCTGGGGAGCAGCTCCTACAATGAGCAGTTCTTC.

The gene calls are TRBV2 and TRBJ2-1; D is perhaps TRBD2 (5 bases). In germline, CDR1 is SNHLY, CDR2 FYNNEI. The CDR3 loop spans 13 amino acids. Trimming took off 8 bases at V and 4 bases at J, with 12 bases between the two ends. The CDR3 DNA reads TGTGCCAGCCAGGACTCGAATTACAATGAGCAGTTCTTC. Its translation is CASQDSNYNEQFF.

V usage is TRBV7-6 and J usage is TRBJ2-2; 7 nucleotides agree with TRBD2. This CDR3 contains 15 residues. Trimming took 5 bases from V and 1 from J; bases not matched to a gene: 4. The germline CDR1 and CDR2 sequences are SGHVS and FNYEAQ. The DNA for the CDR3 is TGTGCCAGCAGCGCCGCTAGCGGGAACACCGGGGAGCTGTTTTTT. Amino acids: CASSAASGNTGELFF.

The gene calls are TRBV5-4 and TRBJ2-3; weak D call: TRBD2 (6 bases). The germline V gene encodes CDR1 SGHNT and CDR2 YYREEE (reference sequence). The CDR3 has 15 residues. V was trimmed by 0 bases and J by 0 bases, leaving 8 bases between them. The CDR3 nucleotides read TGTGCCAGCAGCTTGGCGCGGGGTAGCACAGATACGCAGTATTTT. It translates to CASSLARGSTDTQYF.

This chain links TRBV7-9 with TRBJ2-2, with D perhaps matching TRBD2 (5 bases). The V gene's germline CDR1 is SEHNR and CDR2 FQNEAQ (reference sequence). This CDR3 contains 16 residues. Trimming left V 1 base short and J 0 bases short, with 9 bases between. CDR3 nucleotides: TGTGCCAGCAGCTTAGTTGGACTTTCGAACACCGGGGAGCTGTTTTTT. Protein: CASSLVGLSNTGELFF.

This sequence joins TRBV28 and TRBJ1-1; D gene unclear. This CDR3 contains 13 residues. The germline V gene encodes CDR1 MDHEN and CDR2 SYDVKM. The V gene lost 7 bases and the J gene lost 1 base, with 10 bases spanning the gap. CDR3 sequence (DNA): TGTGCCAGCACTAGGTATAAGAACACTGAAGCTTTCTTT. The encoded protein is CASTRYKNTEAFF.

This clone was counted a single time. The chain recombines TRBV4-1 with TRBJ2-7; D perhaps matches TRBD1 (6 bases). This CDR3 has 15 amino acids. The germline CDR1 and CDR2 sequences are MGHRA and YSYEKL. The V and J ends lost 1 base and 1 base respectively, with 11 bases between them. The CDR3 DNA is TGCGCCAGCAGCCAAGTGGACAGACCTTCCTACGAGCAGTACTTC. Translated: CASSQVDRPSYEQYF.

The V and J genes are TRBV11-3 and TRBJ2-7; no firm D call. This CDR3 spans 12 amino acids. V lost 5 bases and J 0 bases, leaving 5 bases between the germline ends. Per the germline V gene, CDR1 is SGHNT and CDR2 is YENEEA. The CDR3 coding sequence is TGTGCCAGCAGCCTCAGCTCCTACGAGCAGTACTTC. Protein: CASSLSSYEQYF.

V is TRBV25-1 and J is TRBJ2-5; TRBD2 matches 13 bases. V lost 6 bases to trimming and J lost 8 bases; unmatched junction nucleotides: 12. The CDR3 is 16 amino acids. The V gene's germline CDR1 is MGHDK and CDR2 SYGVNS. In nucleotides, the CDR3 is TGTGCCAGCAGGCCCTGGACTAGCGGGAGTTTTTTTACCCAGTACTTC. This sequence encodes CASRPWTSGSFFTQYF. Supplemented by reference TRBV25-1 and TRBJ2-5, the full variable domain reads EADIYQTPRYLVIGTGKKITLECSQTMGHDKMYWYQQDPGMELHLIHYSYGVNSTEKGDLSSESTVSRIRTEHFPLTLESARPSHTSQYLCASRPWTSGSFFTQYFGPGTRLLVL.

This chain links TRBV18 with TRBJ2-1; 7 bases align to TRBD2. Losses at the gene ends were 2 bases for V and 13 bases for J; bases not matched to a gene: 8. Germline V lookup: CDR1 KGHSH, CDR2 LQKENI. The CDR3 runs 13 residues. Here the CDR3 DNA reads TGTGCCAGCTCACCATCTGTAGCGGGCGATCAGTTCTTC. Translated, it gives CASSPSVAGDQFF.

This chain uses TRBV18 with TRBJ1-5; a weak D match, TRBD1 (5 bases). The germline gives CDR1 KGHSH, CDR2 LQKENI. The CDR3 has 14 residues. V gave up 3 bases and J gave up 2 bases, with 8 bases separating them. In DNA form, the CDR3 reads TGTGCCAGCTCACCCGACAGCCGCAATCAGCCCCAGCATTTT. This gives the protein CASSPDSRNQPQHF.

The J gene is TRBJ1-2, the V gene TRBV29-1; possible D gene TRBD1, 5 bases. The CDR3 totals 14 residues. With 0 bases removed from V and 4 bases from J, the gap between germline ends came to 12 bases. From germline, CDR1 is SQVTM and CDR2 ANQGSEA. The CDR3 nucleotides read TGCAGCGTTGAAGATAACCAGGGCCCCTATGGCTACACCTTC. It codes for CSVEDNQGPYGYTF. The complete variable domain, with remaining parts taken from reference TRBV29-1 and TRBJ1-2, reads SAVISQKPSRDICQRGTSLTIQCQVDSQVTMMFWYRQQPGQSLTLIATANQGSEATYESGFVIDKFPISRPNLTFSTLTVSNMSPEDSSIYLCSVEDNQGPYGYTFGSGTRLTVV.

The gene calls are TRBV5-1 and TRBJ2-7; the D gene is possibly TRBD2 (6 bases). With 0 bases removed from V and 4 bases from J, the gap between germline ends came to 17 bases. The CDR3 has 16 amino acids. In germline, CDR1 is SGHRS, CDR2 YFSETQ. CDR3 DNA sequence: TGCGCCAGCAGCTTGGCCGGGGGTAACGCGTATTACGAGCAGTACTTC. Amino acid sequence: CASSLAGGNAYYEQYF.

The genes are TRBV19 and TRBJ1-5; D ambiguous. Germline V CDR1 and CDR2: LNHDA, SQIVND (reference sequence). V shed 5 bases and J shed 0 bases, with 17 bases lying between them. The CDR3 has 17 amino acids. CDR3: CASSPFEAPISNQPQHF. The CDR3 nucleotides are TGTGCCAGTAGTCCATTCGAAGCGCCAATTAGCAATCAGCCCCAGCATTTT.

The V and J genes are TRBV28 and TRBJ2-1; a possible D gene is TRBD2 (6 bases). The germline CDR1 and CDR2 sequences are MDHEN and SYDVKM. This CDR3 has 17 amino acids. V lost 10 bases to trimming and J lost 7 bases, with 29 bases between them. The CDR3 nucleotides are TGTGCCACCTCCGAGAAGTGGACGGGAGCTAGGAGGAATGAGCAGTTCTTC. It is translated as CATSEKWTGARRNEQFF.

This chain links TRBV6-1 with TRBJ2-4; 9 bases agree with TRBD1. The CDR3 covers 15 residues. J was trimmed by 9 bases and V by 7 bases; bases with no gene match: 13. In germline, CDR1 is MNHNS, CDR2 SASEGT. Written as DNA, the CDR3 is TGTGCCAGCAAGACGGACAGGGGACTGAATTCCATTCAGTACTTC. It specifies CASKTDRGLNSIQYF.

This chain uses TRBV10-1 with TRBJ2-1; 8 bases align to TRBD2. V dropped 2 bases and J dropped 4; count of bases not matched to a gene: 10. Germline-derived CDR1 and CDR2 are WNHNN and SYGVQD (reference sequence). The CDR3 consists of 17 residues. CDR3 nucleotide sequence: TGCGCCAGCAGTGAGGGTTGGCCGGGGGGGCCGTACAATGAGCAGTTCTTC. Protein product: CASSEGWPGGPYNEQFF.

This rearrangement joins TRBV27 to TRBJ2-7, with TRBD1 matching 8 bases. The CDR3 is 16 residues long. CDR1 and CDR2 from the germline V gene are MNHEY and SMNVEV (reference sequence). Trimming cost V 2 bases and J 4 bases; bases outside gene matches: 10. The CDR3 coding sequence is TGTGCCAGCAGTTTAACCACGGGGACAGGCGGTTACGAGCAGTACTTC. This sequence encodes CASSLTTGTGGYEQYF.

This chain connects TRBV28 to TRBJ2-7, with 7 bases aligning to TRBD1. Trimming cost V 2 bases and J 3 bases; bases outside gene matches: 7. This CDR3 is built from 15 residues. Germline V lookup: CDR1 MDHEN, CDR2 SYDVKM. Written as DNA, the CDR3 is TGTGCCAGCAGTTTAAGGGGGCGCTTCGGCTACGAGCAGTACTTC. This gives the protein CASSLRGRFGYEQYF.